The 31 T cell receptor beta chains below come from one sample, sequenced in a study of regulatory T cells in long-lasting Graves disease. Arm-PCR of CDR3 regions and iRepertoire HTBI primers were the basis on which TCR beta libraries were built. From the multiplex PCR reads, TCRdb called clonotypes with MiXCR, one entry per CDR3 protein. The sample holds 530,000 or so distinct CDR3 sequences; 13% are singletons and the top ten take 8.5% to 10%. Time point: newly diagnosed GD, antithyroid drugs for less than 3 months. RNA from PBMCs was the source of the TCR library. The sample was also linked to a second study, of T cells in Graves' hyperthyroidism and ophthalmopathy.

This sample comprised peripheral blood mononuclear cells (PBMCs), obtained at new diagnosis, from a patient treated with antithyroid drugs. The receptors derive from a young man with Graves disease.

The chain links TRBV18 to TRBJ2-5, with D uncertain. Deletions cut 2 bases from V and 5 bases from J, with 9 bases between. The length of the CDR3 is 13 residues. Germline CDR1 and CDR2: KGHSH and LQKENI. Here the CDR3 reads CASSPALFETQYF. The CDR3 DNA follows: TGTGCCAGCTCACCAGCTCTATTTGAGACCCAGTACTTC. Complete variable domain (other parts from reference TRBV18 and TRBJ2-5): NAGVMQNPRHLVRRRGQEARLRCSPMKGHSHVYWYRQLPEEGLKFMVYLQKENIIDESGMPKERFSAEFPKEGPSILRIQQVVRGDSAAYFCASSPALFETQYFGPGTRLLVL.

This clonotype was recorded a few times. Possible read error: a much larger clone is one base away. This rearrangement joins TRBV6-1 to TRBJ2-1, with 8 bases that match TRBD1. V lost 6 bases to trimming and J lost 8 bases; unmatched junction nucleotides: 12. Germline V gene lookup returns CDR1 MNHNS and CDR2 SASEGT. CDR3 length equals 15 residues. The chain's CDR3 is CASRNGGQVVDEQFF. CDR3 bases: TGTGCCAGCAGGAACGGGGGACAGGTCGTAGATGAGCAGTTCTTC.

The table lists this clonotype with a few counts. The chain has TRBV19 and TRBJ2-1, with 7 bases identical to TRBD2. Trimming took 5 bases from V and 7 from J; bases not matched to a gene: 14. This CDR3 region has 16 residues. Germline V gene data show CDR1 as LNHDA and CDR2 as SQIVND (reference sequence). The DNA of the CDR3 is TGTGCCAGTAGTCCCTTCGGACTAGGCCCCTTTAATGAGCAGTTCTTC. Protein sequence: CASSPFGLGPFNEQFF.

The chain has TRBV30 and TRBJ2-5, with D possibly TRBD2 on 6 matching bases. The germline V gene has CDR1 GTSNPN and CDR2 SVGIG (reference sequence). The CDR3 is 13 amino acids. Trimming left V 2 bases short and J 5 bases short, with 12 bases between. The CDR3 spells CAWSPGGLETQYF. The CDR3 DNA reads TGTGCCTGGAGTCCCGGGGGTTTGGAGACCCAGTACTTC. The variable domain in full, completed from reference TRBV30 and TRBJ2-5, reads SQTIHQWPATLVQPVGSPLSLECTVEGTSNPNLYWYRQAAGRGLQLLFYSVGIGQISSEVPQNLSASRPQDRQFILSSKKLLLSDSGFYLCAWSPGGLETQYFGPGTRLLVL.

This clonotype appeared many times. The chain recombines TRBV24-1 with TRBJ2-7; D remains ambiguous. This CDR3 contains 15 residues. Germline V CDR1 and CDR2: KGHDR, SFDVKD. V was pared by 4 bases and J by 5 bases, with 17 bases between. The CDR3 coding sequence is TGTGCCACCAGTGACCGTGTCGCGCCGGTCGACGAGCAGTACTTC. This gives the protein CATSDRVAPVDEQYF.

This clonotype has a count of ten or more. CDR3 in amino acids: CASNPARAGEQFF. Here the CDR3 DNA reads TGTGCCAGCAACCCCGCCAGGGCCGGGGAGCAGTTCTTC. The V call is TRBV7-2, the J call TRBJ2-1, with D perhaps TRBD1 (5 bases). CDR1 is SGHTA, CDR2 FQGNSA, per germline. V dropped 7 bases and J dropped 10 bases, with 17 bases sitting between them. The CDR3 has 13 residues.

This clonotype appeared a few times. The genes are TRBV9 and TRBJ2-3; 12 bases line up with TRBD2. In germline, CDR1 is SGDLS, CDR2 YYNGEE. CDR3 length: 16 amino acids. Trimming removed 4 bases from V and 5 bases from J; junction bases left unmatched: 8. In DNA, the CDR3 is TGTGCCAGCAGCCCCCAGACTAGCGGGAGTGGAGATACGCAGTATTTT. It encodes CASSPQTSGSGDTQYF. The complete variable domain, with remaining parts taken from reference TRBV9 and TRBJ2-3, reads DSGVTQTPKHLITATGQRVTLRCSPRSGDLSVYWYQQSLDQGLQFLIQYYNGEERAKGNILERFSAQQFPDLHSELNLSSLELGDSALYFCASSPQTSGSGDTQYFGPGTRLTVL.

The CDR3 sequence: CASSLIGELTEAFF. As DNA, the CDR3 is TGTGCCAGCAGCTTAATAGGGGAATTGACTGAAGCTTTCTTT. The chain carries TRBV5-8 and TRBJ1-1; D may be TRBD1 (5 bases). V was shortened by 2 bases and J by 5 bases, with 13 bases between the two germline ends. CDR3 size: 14 residues. CDR1 and CDR2 from the germline V gene are SGHTS and YDEGEE. Variable domain in full (rest from reference TRBV5-8 and TRBJ1-1): EAGVTQSPTHLIKTRGQQATLRCSPISGHTSVYWYQQALGLGLQFLLWYDEGEERNRGNFPPRFSGRQFPNYSSELNVNALELEDSALYLCASSLIGELTEAFFGQGTRLTVV.

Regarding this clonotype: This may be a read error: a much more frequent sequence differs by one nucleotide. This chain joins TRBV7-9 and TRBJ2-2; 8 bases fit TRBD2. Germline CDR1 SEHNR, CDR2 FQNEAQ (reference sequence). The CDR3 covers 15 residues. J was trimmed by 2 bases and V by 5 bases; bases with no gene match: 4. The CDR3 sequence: CASSRSGGNTGELFF. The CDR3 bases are TGTGCCAGCAGCCGCAGCGGGGGCAACACCGGGGAGCTGTTTTTT.

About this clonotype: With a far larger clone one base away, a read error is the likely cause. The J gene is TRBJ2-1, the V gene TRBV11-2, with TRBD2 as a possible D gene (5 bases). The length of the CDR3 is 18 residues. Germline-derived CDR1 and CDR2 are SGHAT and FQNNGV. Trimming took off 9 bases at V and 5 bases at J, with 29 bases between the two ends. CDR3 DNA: TGTGCCAGTAGTATAGCCCCCCCGAGCTATGAGGGAAACAATGAGCAGTTCTTC. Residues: CASSIAPPSYEGNNEQFF.

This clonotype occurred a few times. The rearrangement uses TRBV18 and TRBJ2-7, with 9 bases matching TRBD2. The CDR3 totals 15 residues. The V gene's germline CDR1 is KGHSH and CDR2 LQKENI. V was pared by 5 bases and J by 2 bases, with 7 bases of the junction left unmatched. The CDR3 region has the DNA TGTGCCAGCTCAGTTCGTCTAGCGGGACCCTACGAGCAGTACTTC. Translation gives CASSVRLAGPYEQYF.

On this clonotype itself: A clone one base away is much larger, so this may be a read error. CDR3 sequence reads: CASNERGLMCEQYF. The CDR3 DNA reads as TGTGCCAGCAACGAACGGGGCTTGATGTGCGAGCAGTACTTC. The chain couples TRBV7-2 to TRBJ2-7; D possibly matches TRBD1 or TRBD2 (5 bases each). The CDR3 runs 14 residues. Trimming stripped 7 bases from V and 6 bases from J, with 19 bases between. Germline assignment: CDR1 SGHTA and CDR2 FQGNSA. The full variable domain, completed using reference TRBV7-2 and TRBJ2-7, is GAGVSQSPSNKVTEKGKDVELRCDPISGHTALYWYRQSLGQGLEFLIYFQGNSAPDKSGLPSDRFSAERTGGSVSTLTIQRTQQEDSAVYLCASNERGLMCEQYFGPGTRLTVT.

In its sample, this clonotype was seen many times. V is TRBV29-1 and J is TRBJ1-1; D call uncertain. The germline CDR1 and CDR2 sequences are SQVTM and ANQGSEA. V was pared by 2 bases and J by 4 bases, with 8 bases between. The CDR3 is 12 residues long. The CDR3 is CSVEPGGTEAFF. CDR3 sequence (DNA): TGCAGCGTTGAACCGGGCGGCACTGAAGCTTTCTTT.

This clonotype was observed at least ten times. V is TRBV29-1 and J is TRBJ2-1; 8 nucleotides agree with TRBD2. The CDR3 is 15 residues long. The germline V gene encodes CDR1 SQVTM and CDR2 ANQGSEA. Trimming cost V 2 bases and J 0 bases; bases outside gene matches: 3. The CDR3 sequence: CSVEPGGPSYNEQFF. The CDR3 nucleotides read TGCAGCGTTGAACCGGGAGGGCCCTCCTACAATGAGCAGTTCTTC.

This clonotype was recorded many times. Here the CDR3 reads CASSPWGGQAYEQYF. The CDR3 DNA sequence: TGTGCCAGCAGCCCATGGGGGGGACAGGCCTACGAGCAGTACTTC. The V gene is TRBV9, the J gene TRBJ2-7, with D perhaps TRBD1 (8 bases). Germline-derived CDR1 and CDR2 are SGDLS and YYNGEE. The CDR3 is 15 amino acids. V was trimmed by 4 bases and J by 2 bases, leaving 16 bases between them.

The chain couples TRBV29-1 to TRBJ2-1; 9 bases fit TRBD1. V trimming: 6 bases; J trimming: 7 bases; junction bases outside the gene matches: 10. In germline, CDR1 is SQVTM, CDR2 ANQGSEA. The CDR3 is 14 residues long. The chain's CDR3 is CSVAGTGTYNEQFF. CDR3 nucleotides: TGCAGCGTCGCCGGGACAGGGACGTATAATGAGCAGTTCTTC.

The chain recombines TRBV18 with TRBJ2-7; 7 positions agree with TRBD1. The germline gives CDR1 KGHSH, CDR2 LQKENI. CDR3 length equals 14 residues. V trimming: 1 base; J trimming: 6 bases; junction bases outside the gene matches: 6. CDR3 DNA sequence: TGTGCCAGCTCACCACGAGACAGGGCTCGCGAGCAGTACTTC. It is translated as CASSPRDRAREQYF. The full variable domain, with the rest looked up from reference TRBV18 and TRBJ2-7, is NAGVMQNPRHLVRRRGQEARLRCSPMKGHSHVYWYRQLPEEGLKFMVYLQKENIIDESGMPKERFSAEFPKEGPSILRIQQVVRGDSAAYFCASSPRDRAREQYFGPGTRLTVT.

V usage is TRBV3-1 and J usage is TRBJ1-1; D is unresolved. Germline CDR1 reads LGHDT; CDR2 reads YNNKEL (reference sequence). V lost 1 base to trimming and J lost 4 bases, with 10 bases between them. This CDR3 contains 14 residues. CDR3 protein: CASSQGAIGTEAFF. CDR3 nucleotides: TGTGCCAGCAGCCAAGGGGCAATCGGCACTGAAGCTTTCTTT. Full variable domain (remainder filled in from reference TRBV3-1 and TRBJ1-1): DTAVSQTPKYLVTQMGNDKSIKCEQNLGHDTMYWYKQDSKKFLKIMFSYNNKELIINETVPNRFSPKSPDKAHLNLHINSLELGDSAVYFCASSQGAIGTEAFFGQGTRLTVV.

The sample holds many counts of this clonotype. The CDR3 bases are TGTGCCACCAGCAGTGGGCGACGGGTTAATGACGAACTGTTTTTT. Translated, it gives CATSSGRRVNDELFF. The chain has TRBV15 and TRBJ1-4; D gene ambiguous. Germline CDR1 reads LNHNV; CDR2 reads YYDKDF (reference sequence). This CDR3 spans 15 amino acids. Trimming shortened V by 3 bases and J by 12 bases, and 20 bases separated the two germline ends.

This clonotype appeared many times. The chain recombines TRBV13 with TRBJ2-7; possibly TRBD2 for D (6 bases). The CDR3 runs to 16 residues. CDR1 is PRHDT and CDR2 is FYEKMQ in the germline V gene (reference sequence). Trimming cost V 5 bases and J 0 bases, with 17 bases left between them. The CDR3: CASSPRRAVSSYEQYF. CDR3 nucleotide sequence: TGTGCCAGCAGCCCCAGGAGGGCTGTTAGCTCCTACGAGCAGTACTTC.

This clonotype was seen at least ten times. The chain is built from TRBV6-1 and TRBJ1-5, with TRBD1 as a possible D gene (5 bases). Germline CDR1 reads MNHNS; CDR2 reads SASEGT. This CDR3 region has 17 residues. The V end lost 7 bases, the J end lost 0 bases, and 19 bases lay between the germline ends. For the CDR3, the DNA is TGTGCCAGCATCCAGGGATTGGGCCTTTATAGCAATCAGCCCCAGCATTTT. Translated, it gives CASIQGLGLYSNQPQHF.

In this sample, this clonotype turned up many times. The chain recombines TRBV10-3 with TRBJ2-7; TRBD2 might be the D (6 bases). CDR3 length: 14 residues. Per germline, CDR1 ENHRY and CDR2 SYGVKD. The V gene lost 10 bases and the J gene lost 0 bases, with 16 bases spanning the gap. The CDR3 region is CATRDSTSSYEQYF. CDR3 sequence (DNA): TGTGCCACCCGGGACTCGACAAGCTCCTACGAGCAGTACTTC.

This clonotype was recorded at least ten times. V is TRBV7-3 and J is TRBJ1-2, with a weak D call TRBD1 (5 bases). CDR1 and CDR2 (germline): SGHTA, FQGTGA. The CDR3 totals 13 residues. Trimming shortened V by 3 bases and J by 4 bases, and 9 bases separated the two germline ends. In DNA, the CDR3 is TGTGCCAGCAGCTTCACCACAGGCTATGGCTACACCTTC. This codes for CASSFTTGYGYTF.

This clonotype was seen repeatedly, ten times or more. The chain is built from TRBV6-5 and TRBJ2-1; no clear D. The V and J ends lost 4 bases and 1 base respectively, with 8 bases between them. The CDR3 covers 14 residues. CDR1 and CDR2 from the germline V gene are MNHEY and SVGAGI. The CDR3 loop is CASSSVGSYNEQFF. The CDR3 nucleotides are TGTGCCAGCAGTTCGGTTGGGTCCTACAATGAGCAGTTCTTC.

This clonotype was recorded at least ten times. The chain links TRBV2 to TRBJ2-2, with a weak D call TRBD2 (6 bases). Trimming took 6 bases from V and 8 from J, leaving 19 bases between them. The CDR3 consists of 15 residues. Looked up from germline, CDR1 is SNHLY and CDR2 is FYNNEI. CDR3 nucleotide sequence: TGTGCCAGCAGCAACCCGGGAGCCGAATCTGGGGAGCTGTTTTTT. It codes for CASSNPGAESGELFF.

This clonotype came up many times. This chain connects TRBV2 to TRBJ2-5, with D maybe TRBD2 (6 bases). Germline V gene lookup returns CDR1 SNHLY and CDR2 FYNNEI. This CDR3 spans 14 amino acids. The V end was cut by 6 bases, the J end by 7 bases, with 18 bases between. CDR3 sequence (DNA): TGTGCCAGCAGGCGCCCCCTCACCGGGGGGACCCAGTACTTC. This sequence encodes CASRRPLTGGTQYF.

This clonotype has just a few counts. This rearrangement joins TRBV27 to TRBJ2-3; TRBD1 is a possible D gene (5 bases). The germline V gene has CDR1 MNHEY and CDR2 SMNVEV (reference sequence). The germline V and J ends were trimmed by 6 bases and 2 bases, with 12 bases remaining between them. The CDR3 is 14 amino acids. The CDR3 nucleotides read TGTGCCAGCAGAACTGCAGGGCTCACAGATACGCAGTATTTT. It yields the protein CASRTAGLTDTQYF.

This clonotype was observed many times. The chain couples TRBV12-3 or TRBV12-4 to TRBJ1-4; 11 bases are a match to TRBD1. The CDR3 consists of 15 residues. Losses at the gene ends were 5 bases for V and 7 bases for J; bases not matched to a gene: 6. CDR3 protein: CASSPRTGGFEKLFF. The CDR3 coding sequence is TGTGCCAGCAGTCCCAGGACAGGGGGCTTTGAAAAACTGTTTTTT.

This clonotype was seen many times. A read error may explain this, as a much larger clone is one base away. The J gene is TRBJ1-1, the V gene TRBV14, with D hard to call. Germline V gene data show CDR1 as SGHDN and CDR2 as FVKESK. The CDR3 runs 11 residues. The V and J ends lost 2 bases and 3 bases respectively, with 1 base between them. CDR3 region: CASSQHTEAFF. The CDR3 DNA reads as TGTGCCAGCAGCCAACACACTGAAGCTTTCTTT.

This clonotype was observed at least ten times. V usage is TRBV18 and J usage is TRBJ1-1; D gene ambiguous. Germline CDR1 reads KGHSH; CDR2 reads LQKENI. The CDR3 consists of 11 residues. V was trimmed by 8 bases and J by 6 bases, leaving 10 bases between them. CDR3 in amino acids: CASPSGSEAFF. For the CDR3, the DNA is TGTGCCAGCCCCTCTGGGTCTGAAGCTTTCTTT.

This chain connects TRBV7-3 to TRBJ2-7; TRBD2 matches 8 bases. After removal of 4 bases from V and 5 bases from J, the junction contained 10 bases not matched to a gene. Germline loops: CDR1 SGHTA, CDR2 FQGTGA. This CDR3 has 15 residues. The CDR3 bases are TGTGCCAGCAGCTCCGGGAGGACTAGCTTGCACGAGCAGTACTTC. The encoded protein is CASSSGRTSLHEQYF. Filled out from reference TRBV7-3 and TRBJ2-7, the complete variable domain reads GAGVSQTPSNKVTEKGKYVELRCDPISGHTALYWYRQSLGQGPEFLIYFQGTGAADDSGLPNDRFFAVRPEGSVSTLKIQRTERGDSAVYLCASSSGRTSLHEQYFGPGTRLTVT.